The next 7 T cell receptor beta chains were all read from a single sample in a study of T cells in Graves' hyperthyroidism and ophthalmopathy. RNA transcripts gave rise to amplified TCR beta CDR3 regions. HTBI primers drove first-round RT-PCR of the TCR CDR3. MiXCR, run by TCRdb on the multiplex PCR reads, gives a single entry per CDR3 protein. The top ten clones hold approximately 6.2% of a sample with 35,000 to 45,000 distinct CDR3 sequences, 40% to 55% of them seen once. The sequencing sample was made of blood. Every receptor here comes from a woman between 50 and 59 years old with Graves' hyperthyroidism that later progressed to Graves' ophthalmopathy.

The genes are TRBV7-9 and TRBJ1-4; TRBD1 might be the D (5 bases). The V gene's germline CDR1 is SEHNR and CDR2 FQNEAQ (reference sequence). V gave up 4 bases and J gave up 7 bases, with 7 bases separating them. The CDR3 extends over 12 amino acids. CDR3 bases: TGTGCCAGCAGCTCCGGGGGTGAAAAACTGTTTTTT. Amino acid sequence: CASSSGGEKLFF.

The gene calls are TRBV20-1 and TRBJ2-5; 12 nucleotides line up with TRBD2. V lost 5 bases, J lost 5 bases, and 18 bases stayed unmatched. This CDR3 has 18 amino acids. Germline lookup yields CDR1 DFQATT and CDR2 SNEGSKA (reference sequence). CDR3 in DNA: TGCAGTGCTCAGAGGTTGACTAGCGGGAGAGCATATGATGAGACCCAGTACTTC. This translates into CSAQRLTSGRAYDETQYF.

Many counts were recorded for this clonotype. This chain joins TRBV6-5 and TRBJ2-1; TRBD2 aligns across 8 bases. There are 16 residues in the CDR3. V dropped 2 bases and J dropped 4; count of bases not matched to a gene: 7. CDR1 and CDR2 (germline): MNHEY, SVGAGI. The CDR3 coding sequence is TGTGCCAGCAGTTACAGCAGCGGGAGACCTTACAATGAGCAGTTCTTC. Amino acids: CASSYSSGRPYNEQFF.

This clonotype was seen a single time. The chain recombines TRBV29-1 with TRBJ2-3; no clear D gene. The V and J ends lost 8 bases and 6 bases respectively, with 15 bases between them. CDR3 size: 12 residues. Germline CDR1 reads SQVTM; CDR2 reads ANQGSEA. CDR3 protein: CSPPRGVDTQYF. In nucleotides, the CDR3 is TGCAGCCCCCCGCGCGGCGTGGATACGCAGTATTTT.

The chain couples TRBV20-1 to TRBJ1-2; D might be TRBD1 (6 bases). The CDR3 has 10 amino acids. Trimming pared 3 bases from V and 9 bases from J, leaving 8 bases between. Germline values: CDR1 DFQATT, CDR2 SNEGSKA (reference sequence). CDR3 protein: CSASRDSYTF. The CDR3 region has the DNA TGCAGTGCTAGCCGGGACAGCTACACCTTC.

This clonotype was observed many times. The CDR3, as DNA: TGTGCCAGCAGCTTGGGAGACAGGGGGTCTGGGGCCAACGTCCTGACTTTC. Translated: CASSLGDRGSGANVLTF. The V and J genes are TRBV5-6 and TRBJ2-6, with 9 bases aligning to TRBD1. Germline V gives CDR1 SGHDT, CDR2 YYEEEE. The CDR3 loop spans 17 amino acids. V shed 0 bases, J shed 1 base, and the junction held 2 bases outside the gene matches.

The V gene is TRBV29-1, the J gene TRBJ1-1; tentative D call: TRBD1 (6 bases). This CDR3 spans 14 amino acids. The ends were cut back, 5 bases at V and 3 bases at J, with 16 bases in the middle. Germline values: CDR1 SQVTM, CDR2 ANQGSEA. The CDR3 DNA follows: TGCAGCGTTTTGGGGGCCCAGAGGGACACTGAAGCTTTCTTT. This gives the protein CSVLGAQRDTEAFF.